This record covers a single T cell receptor (beta chain). These data are taken from a study of T-cell memory formation after mild COVID-19. Study-level background: The two donors had largely donor-specific TCR clusters.

One entry per CDR3 protein results from TCRdb running MiXCR on the 5' RACE reads. The sample lists hundreds of thousands of distinct CDR3 sequences, roughly 26% seen once, with 8.5% to 10% in the top ten. This sequence originates from an adult woman who had mild COVID-19 (a few samples of this study predate the infection). Cell type and time point are not known. The sample was PBMCs or a T cell subset sorted from them (not recorded which).

As DNA, the CDR3 is TGTGCCAGCAGCTTGAGGGGGATAGTGCCCCAGCATTTT. Its protein is CASSLRGIVPQHF. This sequence joins TRBV5-6 and TRBJ1-5, with TRBD1 as a possible D gene (6 bases). CDR1 and CDR2 from the germline V gene are SGHDT and YYEEEE. This CDR3 is built from 13 residues. Trimming stripped 1 base from V and 9 bases from J, with 11 bases between. Variable domain in full (rest from reference TRBV5-6 and TRBJ1-5): DAGVTQSPTHLIKTRGQQVTLRCSPKSGHDTVSWYQQALGQGPQFIFQYYEEEERQRGNFPDRFSGHQFPNYSSELNVNALLLGDSALYLCASSLRGIVPQHFGDGTRLSIL.